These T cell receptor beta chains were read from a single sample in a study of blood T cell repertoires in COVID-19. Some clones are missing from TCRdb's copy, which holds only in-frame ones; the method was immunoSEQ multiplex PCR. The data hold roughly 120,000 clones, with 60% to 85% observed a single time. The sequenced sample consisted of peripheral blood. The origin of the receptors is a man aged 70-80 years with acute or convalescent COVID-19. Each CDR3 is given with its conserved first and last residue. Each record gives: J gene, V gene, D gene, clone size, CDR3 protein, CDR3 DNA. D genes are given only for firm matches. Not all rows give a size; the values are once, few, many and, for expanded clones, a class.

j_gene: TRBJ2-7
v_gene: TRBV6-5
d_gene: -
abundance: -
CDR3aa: CASSYSNMRYEQYF
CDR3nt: TGTGCCAGCAGTTACTCGAACATGCGGTACGAGCAGTACTTC

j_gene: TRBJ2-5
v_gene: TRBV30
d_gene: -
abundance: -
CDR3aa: CAWHTGTETQYF
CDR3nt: TGTGCCTGGCATACGGGTACAGAGACCCAGTACTTC

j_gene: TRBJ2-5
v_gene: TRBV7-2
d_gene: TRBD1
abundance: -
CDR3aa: CASSFAGGETQYF
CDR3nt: TGTGCCAGCAGCTTTGCAGGGGGAGAGACCCAGTACTTC

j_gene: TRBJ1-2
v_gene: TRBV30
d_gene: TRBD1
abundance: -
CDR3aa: CAWNLGQGYGYTF
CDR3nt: TGTGCCTGGAATTTGGGACAGGGATATGGCTACACCTTC

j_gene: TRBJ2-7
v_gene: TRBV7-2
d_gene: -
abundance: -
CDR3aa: CASSRQDSSSYEQYF
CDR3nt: TGTGCCAGCAGCAGACAGGACAGCAGCTCCTACGAGCAGTACTTC

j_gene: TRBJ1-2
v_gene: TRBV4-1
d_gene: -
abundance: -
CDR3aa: CASSQDWQGTGYTF
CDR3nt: TGCGCCAGCAGCCAAGATTGGCAGGGCACCGGCTACACCTTC

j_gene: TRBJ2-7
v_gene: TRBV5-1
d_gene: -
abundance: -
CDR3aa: CASTDRGLTVPVHEQYF
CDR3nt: TGCGCCAGCACCGACCGTGGGCTCACCGTTCCCGTTCATGAGCAGTACTTC

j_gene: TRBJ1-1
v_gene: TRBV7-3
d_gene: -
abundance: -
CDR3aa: CASRAGPNTEAFF
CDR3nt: TGTGCCAGCAGAGCAGGGCCAAACACTGAAGCTTTCTTT

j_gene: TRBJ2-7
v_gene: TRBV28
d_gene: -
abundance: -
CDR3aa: CASSLQGYEQYF
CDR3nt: TGTGCCAGCAGTTTACAGGGCTACGAGCAGTACTTC

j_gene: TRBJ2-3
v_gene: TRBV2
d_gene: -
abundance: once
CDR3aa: CASSEQGPPSDTQYF
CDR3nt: TGTGCCAGCAGTGAGCAGGGGCCTCCTTCAGATACGCAGTATTTT

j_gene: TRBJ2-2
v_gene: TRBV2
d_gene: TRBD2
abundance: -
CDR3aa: CASTFSGGNTGELFF
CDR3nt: TGTGCCAGCACCTTTAGCGGGGGAAACACCGGGGAGCTGTTTTTT

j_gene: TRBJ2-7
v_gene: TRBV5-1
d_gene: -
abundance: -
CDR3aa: CASSLGDREVLSYEQYF
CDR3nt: TGCGCCAGCAGCTTGGGTGACAGGGAGGTCCTCTCCTACGAGCAGTACTTC

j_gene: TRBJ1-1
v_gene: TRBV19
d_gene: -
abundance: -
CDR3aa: CASKGMTGLKITEAFF
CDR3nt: TGTGCCAGTAAGGGGATGACAGGTTTGAAGATCACTGAAGCTTTCTTT

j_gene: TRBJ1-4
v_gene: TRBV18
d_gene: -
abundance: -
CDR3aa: CASSPFDRSTNEKLFF
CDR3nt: TGTGCCAGCTCACCGTTCGACAGGTCAACTAATGAAAAACTGTTTTTT

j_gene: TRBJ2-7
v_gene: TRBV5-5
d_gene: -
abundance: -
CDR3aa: CASSGDTSGEQYF
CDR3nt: TGTGCCAGCAGCGGGGACACCTCCGGTGAGCAGTACTTC

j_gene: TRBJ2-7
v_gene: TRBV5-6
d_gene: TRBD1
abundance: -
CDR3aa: CASRWGQDYEQYF
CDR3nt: TGTGCCAGCAGGTGGGGACAGGACTACGAGCAGTACTTC

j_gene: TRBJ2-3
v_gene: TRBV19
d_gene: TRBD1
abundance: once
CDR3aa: CASSTGDSRTDTQYF
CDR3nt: TGTGCCAGTAGTACCGGGGACAGTCGCACAGATACGCAGTATTTT

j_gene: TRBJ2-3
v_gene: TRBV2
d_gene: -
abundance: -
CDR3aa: CASSDLDTQYF
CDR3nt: TGTGCCAGCAGTGATCTAGATACGCAGTATTTT